Sequencing of this T cell receptor (beta chain) was carried out in a study of control samples from healthy donors and cancer patients. Germline V CDR1 and CDR2: MNHEY, SVGEGT. The CDR3 contains 14 residues. J lost 5 bases, V lost 5 bases, and 5 bases had no gene match. The protocol was immunoSEQ multiplex PCR, while the TCRdb copy is restricted to in-frame clones and leaves out a portion. The sample yields some 67,000 clones, more than 70% seen once. The chain links TRBV6-2 or TRBV6-3 to TRBJ2-1, with 8 positions matching TRBD2. The receptor was derived from a woman aged 45-59 years with head and neck cancer. Sequenced sample: PBMCs. CDR3 protein: CASSRAGGDNEQFF. The CDR3 bases are TGTGCCAGCAGTCGGGCGGGGGGCGACAATGAGCAGTTCTTC.